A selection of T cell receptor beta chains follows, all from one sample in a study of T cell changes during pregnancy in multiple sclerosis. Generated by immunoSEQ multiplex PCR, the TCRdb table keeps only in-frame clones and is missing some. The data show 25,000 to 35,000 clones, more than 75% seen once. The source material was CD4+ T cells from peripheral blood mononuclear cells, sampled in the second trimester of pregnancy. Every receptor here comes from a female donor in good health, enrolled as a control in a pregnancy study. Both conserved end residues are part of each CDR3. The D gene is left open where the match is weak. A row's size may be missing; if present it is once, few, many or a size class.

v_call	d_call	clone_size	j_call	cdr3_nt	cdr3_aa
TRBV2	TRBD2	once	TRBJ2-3	TGTGCCAGCAGTGAATGGAAGCGGGGGGCCGAAGATACGCAGTATTTT	CASSEWKRGAEDTQYF
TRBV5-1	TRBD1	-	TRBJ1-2	TGCGCCAGCGGGGATCGACAGGGGGATGGCTACACCTTC	CASGDRQGDGYTF
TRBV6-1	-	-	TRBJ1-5	TGTGCCAGTGCACAGGGCATTAATCAGCCCCAGCATTTT	CASAQGINQPQHF
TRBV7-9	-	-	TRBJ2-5	TGTGCCAGCAGCCTGGACATCAGAGAGACCCAGTACTTC	CASSLDIRETQYF
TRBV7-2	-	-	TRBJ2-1	TGTGCCAGCAGCCCCAGGGTCGATGAGCAGTTCTTC	CASSPRVDEQFF
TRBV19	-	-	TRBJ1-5	TGTGCCAGTAGCCCACTTCATAGCAATCAGCCCCAGCATTTT	CASSPLHSNQPQHF
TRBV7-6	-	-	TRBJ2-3	TGTGCCAGCAGCTTAGGGAGCTCTACTAGCAGCACAGATACGCAGTATTTT	CASSLGSSTSSTDTQYF
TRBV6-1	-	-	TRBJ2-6	TGTGCCAGCAGTGACCCCGGTGGTTACTCTGGGGCCAACGTCCTGACTTTC	CASSDPGGYSGANVLTF
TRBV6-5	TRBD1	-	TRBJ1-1	TGTGCCAGCAGTTACACGGGACAGCTAGAAGCTTTCTTT	CASSYTGQLEAFF
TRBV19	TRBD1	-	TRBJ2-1	TGTGCCAGTAGCACTGACAGGGGGAATGAGCAGTTCTTC	CASSTDRGNEQFF
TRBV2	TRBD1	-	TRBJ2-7	TGTGCCAGCAACAGACAGGGCTACGAGCAGTACTTC	CASNRQGYEQYF
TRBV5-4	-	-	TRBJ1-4	TGTGCCAGCAGCCCCTATGGGGGGAATGAAAAACTGTTTTTT	CASSPYGGNEKLFF
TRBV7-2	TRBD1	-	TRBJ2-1	TGTGCCAGCAGGGACAGGGCTTACAATGAGCAGTTCTTC	CASRDRAYNEQFF
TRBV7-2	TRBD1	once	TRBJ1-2	TGTGCCAGCAGAGGGACAGGTGGGGTTGGTGGCTACACCTTC	CASRGTGGVGGYTF
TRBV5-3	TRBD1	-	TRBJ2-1	TGTGCCTATCGGACAGGGGAAACGGGGGGCTCCTACAATGAGCAGTTCTTC	CAYRTGETGGSYNEQFF
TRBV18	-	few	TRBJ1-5	TGTGCCAGCTCCCCCAAGGTAGGCGCAGGTCAGCCCCAGCATTTT	CASSPKVGAGQPQHF
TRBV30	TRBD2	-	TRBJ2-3	TGTGCCTGGAGTGTACGCGGAGGAAAGCGGGGGGGACTCACAGATACGCAGTATTTT	CAWSVRGGKRGGLTDTQYF
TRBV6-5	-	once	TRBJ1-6	TGTGCCAGCACTTACAGGACATTCTATAATTCACCCCTCCACTTT	CASTYRTFYNSPLHF
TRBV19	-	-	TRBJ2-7	TGTGCCAGTAGTATAGATCGAGGGTACGAGCAGTACTTC	CASSIDRGYEQYF
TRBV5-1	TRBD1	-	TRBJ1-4	TGCGCCAGCAGCCAAACGGGACAGGGCAACGAAAAACTGTTTTTT	CASSQTGQGNEKLFF
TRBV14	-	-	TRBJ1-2	TGTGCCAGCAGCCTCTACGGTCCGGACTATGGCTACACCTTC	CASSLYGPDYGYTF
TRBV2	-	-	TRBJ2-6	TGTGCCAGCAGAGCTTATGGTGGGGCCAACGTCCTGACTTTC	CASRAYGGANVLTF
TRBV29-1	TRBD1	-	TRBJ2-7	TGCAGCGTTGGTTGGGGACAGAGCTCCTACGAGCAGTACTTC	CSVGWGQSSYEQYF
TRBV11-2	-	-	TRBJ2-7	TGTGCCAGCAGCTTCCACCGGGACTCCGGGTACTTC	CASSFHRDSGYF
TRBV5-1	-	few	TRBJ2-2	TGCGCCAGCAGCTTGGAAACGGGCAGGGGTTCCGGGGAGCTGTTTTTT	CASSLETGRGSGELFF
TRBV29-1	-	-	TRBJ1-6	TGCAGCGTTGTCCCCGTCCCGACAGGTTCTAATTCACCCCTCCACTTT	CSVVPVPTGSNSPLHF
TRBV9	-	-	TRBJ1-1	TGTGCCAGCAGCGTAGGGGGAGGGATGTACACTGAAGCTTTCTTT	CASSVGGGMYTEAFF
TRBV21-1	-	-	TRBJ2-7	TGTGCCAGCAGCAAGTTTCCCCGGGACAGAAGCTCCTACGAGCAGTACTTC	CASSKFPRDRSSYEQYF
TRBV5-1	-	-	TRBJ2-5	TGCGCCAGCAGTCTAAGGGGACTGCGACAAGAGACCCAGTACTTC	CASSLRGLRQETQYF
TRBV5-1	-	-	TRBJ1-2	TGCGCCAGCAACTTTCAGCCGGGGGGAACTAACTATGGCTACACCTTC	CASNFQPGGTNYGYTF
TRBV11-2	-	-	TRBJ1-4	TGTGCCAGCAGCGTCTCAACGACAGCTAATGAAAAACTGTTTTTT	CASSVSTTANEKLFF
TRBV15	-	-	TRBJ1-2	TGTGCCACCAGCAGAGATAACGGGGTTGGTGGCTACACCTTC	CATSRDNGVGGYTF
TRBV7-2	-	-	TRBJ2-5	TGTGCCAGCAGCTTAGCACCGCTGCAGGTGGGGACCCAGTACTTC	CASSLAPLQVGTQYF
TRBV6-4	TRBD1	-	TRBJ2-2	TGTGCCAGCAGTGACTCGACAGGGGTAAACACCGGGGAGCTGTTTTTT	CASSDSTGVNTGELFF
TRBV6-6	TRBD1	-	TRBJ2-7	TGTGCCAGCAGTTACGGTCCAGGGGGCTACGAGCAGCACTTC	CASSYGPGGYEQHF
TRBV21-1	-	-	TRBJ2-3	TGTGCCAGCAGCAAAGAAAAGGGACTTCCAGGCACAGATACGCAGTATTTT	CASSKEKGLPGTDTQYF
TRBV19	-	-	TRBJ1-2	TGTGCCAGTAGTTCTGGTCCCGGGGGTCTCTATGGCTACACCTTC	CASSSGPGGLYGYTF
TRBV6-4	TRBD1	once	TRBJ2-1	TGTGCCAGCAGCCTCGGGACAGCTTCCTACAATGAGCAGTTCTTC	CASSLGTASYNEQFF
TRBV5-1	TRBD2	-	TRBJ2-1	TGCGCCAGCAGCGGGGGACTAGCGGGACACGACCCCCGGGGGGGCAATGAGCAGTTCTTC	CASSGGLAGHDPRGGNEQFF
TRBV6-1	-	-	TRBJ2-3	TGTGCCAGCAGTCCTTTTAGCGGATCCACAGATACGCAGTATTTT	CASSPFSGSTDTQYF
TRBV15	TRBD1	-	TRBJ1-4	TGTGCCACCAGCAGTACCGGGACAGGTGGTGAAAAACTGTTTTTT	CATSSTGTGGEKLFF
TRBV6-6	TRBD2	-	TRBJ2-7	TGTGCCAGCAGTTACTCGAGCGGGAGTGTCTACGAGCAGTACTTC	CASSYSSGSVYEQYF
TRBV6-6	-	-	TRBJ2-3	TGTGCCAGCAGCTCCCAGCGGGCCACAGATACGCAGTATTTT	CASSSQRATDTQYF
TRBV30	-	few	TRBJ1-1	TGTGCCTGGAGTGTGGGGGGTTTGGCTGAAGCTTTCTTT	CAWSVGGLAEAFF
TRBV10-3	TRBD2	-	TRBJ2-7	TGTGCCATCAGTGATCTAGCGGGAGCTAGTAGTTACGAGCAGTACTTC	CAISDLAGASSYEQYF
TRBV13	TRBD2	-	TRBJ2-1	TGTGCCAGCAGCCTCCGGACTAGCGGGGGGCGGGGTGAGCAGTTCTTC	CASSLRTSGGRGEQFF
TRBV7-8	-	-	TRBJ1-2	TGTGCCAGCAGCTTAGGTTCGGTCGTTTATGGCTACACCTTC	CASSLGSVVYGYTF
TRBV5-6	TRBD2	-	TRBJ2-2	TGTGCCAGCAGCTTGGAGGCGGGAGTCGGGACCGGGGAGCTGTTTTTT	CASSLEAGVGTGELFF
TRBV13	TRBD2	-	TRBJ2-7	TGTGCCAGCAGCTTAGGGGGAGGGCGAACCTACGAGCAGTACTTC	CASSLGGGRTYEQYF
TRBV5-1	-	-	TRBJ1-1	TGCGCCAGCAGCGAAGACTTAACCGGGGCTTTCTTT	CASSEDLTGAFF
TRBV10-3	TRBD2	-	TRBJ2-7	TGTGCCATCAGTGAGTCCAAGCGGGAGCTCGTCTACGAGCAGTACTTC	CAISESKRELVYEQYF
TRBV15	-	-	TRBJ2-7	TGTGCCACCAGCAGAGATTCCCCGGTCGGCAGGCTATCCTACGAGCAGTACTTC	CATSRDSPVGRLSYEQYF
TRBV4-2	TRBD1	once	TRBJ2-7	TGTGCCAGCAGCCAAGAAATGACAGGGCCTCCACACTACGAGCAGTACTTC	CASSQEMTGPPHYEQYF